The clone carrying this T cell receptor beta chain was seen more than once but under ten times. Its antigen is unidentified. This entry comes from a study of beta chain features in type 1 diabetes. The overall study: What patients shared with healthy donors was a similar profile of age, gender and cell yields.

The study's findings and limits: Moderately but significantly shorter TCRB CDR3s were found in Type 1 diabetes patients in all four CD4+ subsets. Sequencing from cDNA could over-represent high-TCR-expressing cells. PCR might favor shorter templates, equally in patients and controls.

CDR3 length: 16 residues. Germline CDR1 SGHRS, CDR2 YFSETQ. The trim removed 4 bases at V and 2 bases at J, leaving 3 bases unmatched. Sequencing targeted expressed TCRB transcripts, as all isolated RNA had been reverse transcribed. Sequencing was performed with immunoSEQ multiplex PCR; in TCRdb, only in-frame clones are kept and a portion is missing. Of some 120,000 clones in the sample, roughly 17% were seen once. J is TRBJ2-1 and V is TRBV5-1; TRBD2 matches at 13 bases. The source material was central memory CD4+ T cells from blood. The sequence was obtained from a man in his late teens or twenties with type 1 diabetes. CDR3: CASSIGTSGAYNEQFF. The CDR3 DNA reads TGCGCCAGCAGCATCGGGACTAGCGGGGCCTACAATGAGCAGTTCTTC. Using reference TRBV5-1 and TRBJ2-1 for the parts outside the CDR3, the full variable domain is KAGVTQTPRYLIKTRGQQVTLSCSPISGHRSVSWYQQTPGQGLQFLFEYFSETQRNKGNFPGRFSGRQFSNSRSEMNVSTLELGDSALYLCASSIGTSGAYNEQFFGPGTRLTVL.